This TCR beta chain came from a study of T-cell reconstitution after alpha-beta-depleted transplantation in children. Whole-study results and caveats: At the one-year point after transplant, T-cell counts and TCRbeta diversity were found to come mostly from T cells that had been newly produced. After transplant, high TCRbeta diversity at day 60 in some patients arose from surviving recipient T cells and thymic progenitors.

Germline loops: CDR1 DFQATT, CDR2 SNEGSKA (reference sequence). The CDR3 contains 13 residues. After removal of 0 bases from V and 7 bases from J, the junction contained 5 bases not matched to a gene. Unique molecular identifiers featured in how the TCRbeta library was prepared. From the PCR reads, TCRdb called clonotypes with MiXCR, one entry per CDR3 protein. The table has about 50,000 distinct CDR3 sequences, over 4.5% seen once. This clonotype was observed at least ten times. Its matching antigen is unknown. The TCR comes from a female patient aged 2 to 10 who had a stem cell transplant for aplastic anemia, so the T cells may come from the graft donor. Sequences were derived from PBMCs, mostly from graft donor cells, sampled 60 days after TCRalphabeta/CD19-depleted stem cell transplant. The chain has TRBV20-1 and TRBJ1-2, with TRBD1 identical over 7 bases. The CDR3 DNA is TGCAGTGCTAGAGATCATCGACAGGGTGGCTACACCTTC. As protein: CSARDHRQGGYTF.